This section outlines one T cell receptor (beta chain) sequence together with its context. The antigen is undetermined. Time point here: recipient sample about 28 days before transplant, after cytoreduction. The sample comes from a study of T cell clonotyping in hematopoietic cell transplantation. Study-wide points: After transplant, recipient diversity fell while pathologically expanded clonotypes grew through day 180.

Per germline, CDR1 SGHNT and CDR2 YENEEA. Trimming stripped 5 bases from V and 5 bases from J, with 12 bases between. The CDR3 is 13 amino acids. TCRdb's copy holds only in-frame clones and misses some; the assay was immunoSEQ multiplex PCR. The sample lists tens of thousands of clones; 90% to 97% were seen once. The V and J genes are TRBV11-3 and TRBJ2-5; maybe TRBD2 (5 bases). This receptor was identified in a woman aged 45-65 years with acute myeloid leukemia. Some clones in this sample may be carry-over from other donors' samples. The material sequenced was peripheral blood mononuclear cells, taken before stem cell transplant. In DNA, the CDR3 is TGTGCCAGCAGCCCCCCCGGGGAGGAGACCCAGTACTTC. Residues: CASSPPGEETQYF.